One sample yielded the 15 T cell receptor beta chains listed below, sequenced in a study of shared clonotypes between healthy human individuals. Some clones are missing from TCRdb's copy, which holds only in-frame ones; the method was immunoSEQ multiplex PCR. The table has 2 million to 3 million clones, 93% seen once. The sequencing sample was made of naive CD4+ T cells from PBMCs. Subset described: CD45RA+ positively selected. All receptors come from a young man in good health. Some clones in this sample may be carry-over from other donors' samples.

The rearrangement uses TRBV6-6 and TRBJ1-4; TRBD1 agrees at 8 bases. Germline CDR1 MNHNY, CDR2 SVGAGI (reference sequence). V was clipped by 7 bases and J by 8 bases; unmatched bases: 9. The CDR3 contains 14 residues. CDR3 residues: CASKDPGQVEKLFF. CDR3 bases: TGTGCCAGCAAAGACCCGGGACAGGTGGAAAAACTGTTTTTT.

V usage is TRBV6-5 and J usage is TRBJ1-5; 11 nucleotides line up with TRBD1. The CDR3 has 16 amino acids. Germline V gene sequence: CDR1 MNHEY, CDR2 SVGAGI. The V and J ends lost 4 bases and 6 bases, in that order; junction bases with no gene match: 8. CDR3 bases: TGTGCCAGCAGTTTCCGGACAGGGGGCAGCGGTCAGCCCCAGCATTTT. Encoded protein: CASSFRTGGSGQPQHF.

This chain links TRBV7-2 with TRBJ2-5; no definite D call. The CDR3 length is 13 residues. The V gene's germline CDR1 is SGHTA and CDR2 FQGNSA. V shed 5 bases and J shed 3 bases, with 10 bases lying between them. The CDR3: CASSPERKETQYF. In DNA, the CDR3 is TGTGCCAGCAGCCCCGAGAGGAAAGAGACCCAGTACTTC.

V usage is TRBV7-9 and J usage is TRBJ2-7; D possibly uses TRBD1 or TRBD2 (5 bases each). Looked up from germline, CDR1 is SEHNR and CDR2 is FQNEAQ (reference sequence). V dropped 1 base and J dropped 0 bases, with 10 bases sitting between them. The CDR3 has 15 amino acids. The CDR3 spells CASSLVGDVSYEQYF. The CDR3, as DNA: TGTGCCAGCAGCTTAGTCGGGGACGTCTCCTACGAGCAGTACTTC.

Notes on this clone: The sample has other DNA sequences that encode this CDR3 too. The chain joins TRBV11-2 to TRBJ2-4, with TRBD2 identical over 8 bases. The CDR3 spans 14 residues. J was trimmed by 6 bases and V by 1 base; bases with no gene match: 2. Germline V CDR1 and CDR2: SGHAT, FQNNGV. The CDR3 region is CASSLVGLGNIQYF. The DNA of the CDR3 is TGTGCCAGCAGCTTAGTGGGACTAGGAAACATTCAGTACTTC.

The chain recombines TRBV4-3 with TRBJ2-7, with unresolved D. V was pared by 4 bases and J by 2 bases, with 15 bases between. Per germline, CDR1 LGHNA and CDR2 YSLEER. This CDR3 comprises 15 residues. The DNA of the CDR3 is TGCGCCAGCAGCCGTCGAACCGAAATAGCCTACGAGCAGTACTTC. Protein sequence: CASSRRTEIAYEQYF.

The rearrangement joins TRBV5-1 to TRBJ2-5, with 12 positions matching TRBD2. CDR1 and CDR2 (germline): SGHRS, YFSETQ. The V gene end was trimmed by 4 bases and the J gene end by 4 bases; junction bases not matched to a gene: 5. The CDR3 is made up of 15 amino acids. CDR3 bases: TGCGCCAGCAGCCCGACGGGACTAGCGGGAGAGACCCAGTACTTC. It codes for CASSPTGLAGETQYF.

The rearrangement links TRBV28 to TRBJ2-1; TRBD2 is a possible D gene (5 bases). The CDR3 runs 16 residues. The V end was cut by 5 bases, the J end by 0 bases, with 14 bases between. The germline V gene encodes CDR1 MDHEN and CDR2 SYDVKM. CDR3: CASSGSIPSSYNEQFF. CDR3 coding DNA: TGTGCCAGCAGTGGGAGTATCCCGAGCTCCTACAATGAGCAGTTCTTC.

V is TRBV18 and J is TRBJ1-2; 9 positions agree with TRBD1. The CDR3 extends over 16 amino acids. V shed 3 bases and J 6 bases; nucleotides not matched to a gene: 11. Germline V gene data show CDR1 as KGHSH and CDR2 as LQKENI. CDR3 amino acids: CASSPIMLGQGDGYTF. In DNA, the CDR3 is TGTGCCAGCTCACCCATCATGCTGGGACAGGGTGATGGCTACACCTTC.

CDR3 region: CASSQGGGYSNQPQHF. CDR3 coding DNA: TGTGCCAGCAGCCAAGGTGGGGGGTATAGCAATCAGCCCCAGCATTTT. The V call is TRBV4-2, the J call TRBJ1-5, with TRBD1 as a possible D gene (5 bases). The germline CDR1 and CDR2 sequences are LGHNA and YNFKEQ. The CDR3 runs 16 residues. V lost 1 base to trimming and J lost 0 bases, with 10 bases between them.

The chain is built from TRBV28 and TRBJ1-1, with D possibly TRBD1 on 6 matching bases. Germline CDR1 and CDR2: MDHEN and SYDVKM. This CDR3 is built from 15 residues. Trimming removed 6 bases at V and 1 base at J, with 15 bases between. The CDR3 DNA follows: TGTGCCAGCAGCGGGTCGGGCAGGGGGAACACTGAAGCTTTCTTT. Translating gives CASSGSGRGNTEAFF.

V usage is TRBV7-2 and J usage is TRBJ1-1, with a tentative D call TRBD1 (5 bases). V lost 1 base and J lost 4, with 10 bases in between. Germline-derived CDR1 and CDR2 are SGHTA and FQGNSA. This CDR3 is built from 14 residues. The CDR3 DNA reads as TGTGCCAGCAGCTTAGAGTTCGGGGGCACTGAAGCTTTCTTT. This codes for CASSLEFGGTEAFF.

J is TRBJ2-7 and V is TRBV6-5, with 8 bases lining up with TRBD1. This CDR3 contains 15 residues. From germline, CDR1 is MNHEY and CDR2 SVGAGI. Trimming took 6 bases from V and 0 from J; bases not matched to a gene: 7. The CDR3 here is CASSTAGTGSYEQYF. The CDR3 DNA follows: TGTGCCAGCAGCACGGCCGGGACAGGCTCCTACGAGCAGTACTTC.

This rearrangement joins TRBV14 to TRBJ1-4; no clear D gene. Trimming removed 1 base from V and 10 bases from J, with 16 bases in between. The CDR3 length is 15 residues. CDR1 is SGHDN and CDR2 is FVKESK in the germline V gene. The CDR3 here is CASSQVGGKRGKLFF. The CDR3 bases are TGTGCCAGCAGCCAAGTCGGCGGAAAACGTGGAAAACTGTTTTTT.

This chain uses TRBV7-2 with TRBJ1-5; TRBD1 matches at 8 bases. The ends lost 5 bases at V and 6 bases at J; junction bases unmatched: 9. This CDR3 contains 15 residues. Germline V gene data show CDR1 as SGHTA and CDR2 as FQGNSA. The CDR3 DNA reads TGTGCCAGCAGCGTTCAGGGGGCTTTGTCTCAGCCCCAGCATTTT. Its translation is CASSVQGALSQPQHF.